A single sample gave rise to the 14 T cell receptor beta chains below, sequenced in a study of T cells in Graves' hyperthyroidism and ophthalmopathy. RNA transcripts yielded amplified TCR beta CDR3 regions. HTBI primers were the set used in a first-round RT-PCR of the TCR CDR3. TCRdb recomputed calls from the multiplex PCR reads with MiXCR, one row per CDR3 protein. Seen here are some 350,000 distinct CDR3 sequences, 19% observed once, and the top ten hold roughly 3.5%. Material: blood. The receptors come from a woman aged 18-35 years with Graves' hyperthyroidism.

About this clonotype itself: The junction differs from germline at one of its ends, possibly a read error. This sequence joins TRBV20-1 and TRBJ2-7; D not certain. This CDR3 has 13 amino acids. Germline V gives CDR1 DFQATT, CDR2 SNEGSKA (reference sequence). The CDR3, as DNA: TGCAGTCCAAGAAGGGTCTCCGCCTACGATCAGTACTTC. It codes for CSPRRVSAYDQYF.

The sample holds many counts of this clonotype. V is TRBV11-2 and J is TRBJ2-5; D is unresolved. V lost 0 bases to trimming and J lost 2 bases, with 7 bases between them. Germline CDR1 and CDR2: SGHAT and FQNNGV. This CDR3 region has 14 residues. Written as DNA, the CDR3 is TGTGCCAGCAGCTTAGATCCTACTCAAGAGACCCAGTACTTC. This sequence encodes CASSLDPTQETQYF. The entire variable domain, with the rest obtained from reference TRBV11-2 and TRBJ2-5, is as follows: EAGVAQSPRYKIIEKRQSVAFWCNPISGHATLYWYQQILGQGPKLLIQFQNNGVVDDSQLPKDRFSAERLKGVDSTLKIQPAKLEDSAVYLCASSLDPTQETQYFGPGTRLLVL.

This clonotype was seen at least ten times. V gene TRBV28 combines with J gene TRBJ1-1; no reliable D call. Germline V gives CDR1 MDHEN, CDR2 SYDVKM. The CDR3 consists of 17 residues. V lost 2 bases, J lost 1 base, and 17 bases lay in between. CDR3 protein: CASSLPPFDRKNTEAFF. CDR3 sequence (DNA): TGTGCCAGCAGTTTACCCCCCTTTGATCGCAAGAACACTGAAGCTTTCTTT.

This clonotype has ten or more counts. This chain joins TRBV10-2 and TRBJ1-3; D remains unclear. Germline-derived CDR1 and CDR2 are WSHSY and SAAADI. The CDR3 is made up of 13 amino acids. Trimming left V 5 bases short and J 3 bases short, with 8 bases between. The CDR3 loop reads CASSPQFGNTIYF. For the CDR3, the DNA is TGCGCCAGCAGTCCACAATTTGGAAACACCATATATTTT.

The sample holds many counts of this clonotype. This chain links TRBV7-9 with TRBJ1-1; D not resolved. Per the germline V gene, CDR1 is SEHNR and CDR2 is FQNEAQ (reference sequence). The CDR3 runs to 13 residues. V was trimmed by 7 bases and J by 1 base, leaving 10 bases between them. The CDR3 DNA reads TGTGCCAGCATCGGACCCAAGAACACTGAAGCTTTCTTT. This sequence encodes CASIGPKNTEAFF.

This clonotype was observed a few times. The V and J genes are TRBV20-1 and TRBJ1-5; 9 nucleotides agree with TRBD1. Germline V gene lookup returns CDR1 DFQATT and CDR2 SNEGSKA (reference sequence). The CDR3 has 16 residues. V lost 0 bases and J lost 3; bases outside the gene matches: 6. This chain's CDR3 is CSARDPDRGANQPQHF. In DNA form, the CDR3 reads TGCAGTGCTAGAGATCCGGACAGGGGCGCCAATCAGCCCCAGCATTTT.

At least ten counts were recorded for this clonotype. The chain joins TRBV30 to TRBJ1-1; no clear D gene. V gave up 2 bases and J gave up 1 base, with 8 bases separating them. CDR3 size: 13 residues. The germline V gene encodes CDR1 GTSNPN and CDR2 SVGIG (reference sequence). The CDR3 DNA follows: TGTGCCTGGAGTAGGCCGCAGAACACTGAAGCTTTCTTT. Encoded protein: CAWSRPQNTEAFF. The whole variable domain, remainder taken from reference TRBV30 and TRBJ1-1, is SQTIHQWPATLVQPVGSPLSLECTVEGTSNPNLYWYRQAAGRGLQLLFYSVGIGQISSEVPQNLSASRPQDRQFILSSKKLLLSDSGFYLCAWSRPQNTEAFFGQGTRLTVV.

This clonotype showed up many times. The CDR3 sequence is CASSPGPHGRDEQYF. CDR3 DNA: TGTGCCAGCAGCCCTGGGCCGCATGGCAGGGACGAGCAGTACTTC. This chain connects TRBV3-1 to TRBJ2-7, with TRBD1 as a possible D gene (5 bases). Germline values: CDR1 LGHDT, CDR2 YNNKEL (reference sequence). The CDR3 has 15 residues. V was cut by 4 bases and J by 5 bases, with 18 bases left in between.

This clonotype was found a few times. The rearrangement links TRBV7-9 to TRBJ1-1, with D unresolved. CDR1 and CDR2 from the germline V gene are SEHNR and FQNEAQ (reference sequence). V lost 5 bases and J 3 bases, leaving 10 bases between the germline ends. The length of the CDR3 is 13 residues. The CDR3 loop reads CASSAGQYTEAFF. The CDR3 nucleotides read TGTGCCAGCAGCGCGGGCCAGTACACTGAAGCTTTCTTT. Complete variable domain (other parts from reference TRBV7-9 and TRBJ1-1): DTGVSQNPRHKITKRGQNVTFRCDPISEHNRLYWYRQTLGQGPEFLTYFQNEAQLEKSRLLSDRFSAERPKGSFSTLEIQRTEQGDSAMYLCASSAGQYTEAFFGQGTRLTVV.

This clonotype was counted ten times or more. CDR3 region: CSVEQGGNYGYTF. The CDR3 region has the DNA TGCAGCGTTGAACAGGGGGGTAACTATGGCTACACCTTC. The chain has TRBV29-1 and TRBJ1-2; 7 nucleotides align to TRBD1. With 2 bases clipped from V and 1 base from J, the junction kept 1 base outside the gene matches. The length of the CDR3 is 13 residues. The germline gives CDR1 SQVTM, CDR2 ANQGSEA.

This clonotype was found a few times. The chain is built from TRBV7-6 and TRBJ1-1, with D possibly being TRBD1 (5 bases). Germline V CDR1 and CDR2: SGHVS, FNYEAQ. The CDR3 extends over 17 amino acids. V was shortened by 1 base and J by 0 bases, with 15 bases between the two germline ends. The CDR3 DNA reads TGTGCCAGCAGCTTAGGGGGCAGGGTCATAATGAACACTGAAGCTTTCTTT. Its protein is CASSLGGRVIMNTEAFF. The entire variable domain, with the rest obtained from reference TRBV7-6 and TRBJ1-1, is as follows: GAGVSQSPRYKVTKRGQDVALRCDPISGHVSLYWYRQALGQGPEFLTYFNYEAQQDKSGLPNDRFSAERPEGSISTLTIQRTEQRDSAMYRCASSLGGRVIMNTEAFFGQGTRLTVV.

DNA for the CDR3: TGCAGCGTTGATCCCATGAACACTGAAGCTTTCTTT. This gives the protein CSVDPMNTEAFF. The chain joins TRBV29-1 to TRBJ1-1; D is undetermined. Germline V gene lookup returns CDR1 SQVTM and CDR2 ANQGSEA. Trimming took 3 bases from V and 0 from J, leaving 5 bases between them. CDR3 length: 12 residues.

This clonotype was detected many times. The chain joins TRBV2 to TRBJ2-5; weak D call: TRBD1 (8 bases). The CDR3 is made up of 15 amino acids. Trimming pared 6 bases from V and 5 bases from J, leaving 19 bases between. Germline CDR1 is SNHLY and CDR2 is FYNNEI. CDR3 sequence reads: CASSRGRNGRETQYF. CDR3 coding DNA: TGTGCCAGCAGCAGGGGGCGGAACGGGAGGGAGACCCAGTACTTC.

This clonotype occurred many times. The J gene is TRBJ1-1, the V gene TRBV6-5; D is undetermined. The CDR3 is 16 residues long. CDR1 is MNHEY and CDR2 is SVGAGI in the germline V gene. Deletions cut 3 bases from V and 1 base from J, with 15 bases between. CDR3 bases: TGTGCCAGCAGTTATACGCGAACGGCGGGGAACACTGAAGCTTTCTTT. Its translation is CASSYTRTAGNTEAFF.